This TCR beta chain appears in the sequencing data of a study of T-cell memory formation after mild COVID-19 (dated by TCRdb to about 2021). Broadly, across the study: TCR sequence clusters from the two donors were largely donor specific. Two young, previously healthy adult volunteers, one female and one male, were included in the cohort. In a couple of donors, T-cell clones that expanded and contracted after mild COVID-19 were tracked by sequencing TCRalpha and TCRbeta repertoires over time.

PBMCs were isolated by Ficoll-Paque density gradient centrifugation. Broad study findings and their caveats: Some responding clones were found in pre-infection memory, which suggests that pre-existing cross-reactive memory T cells took part in the SARS-CoV-2 response. The second-wave clones that peaked on day 37 were not confirmed to be SARS-CoV-2 specific. From day 15 to 85, contracting clones showed balanced CD4/CD8 phenotypes, whereas a second wave of clones that expanded from day 15 to 37 leaned towards CD4+. Only two mild cases were covered in the study, and larger cohorts including severe cases with pre-infection samples were considered necessary. Contracting CD4+ clones were found mainly in CM and EM memory subsets, while CD8+ clones were enriched in EMRA.

Reads for this sample came from an Illumina NovaSeq 6000. cDNA libraries for TCRalpha and TCRbeta were prepared by 5'RACE using constant-segment primers, with sample barcodes and unique molecular identifiers added. Trizol reagent was used to extract RNA from every sample. Libraries were amplified in two PCR steps, with a second sample barcode and Illumina TruSeq adapters added in the second step. Sequencing of libraries was performed on an Illumina NovaSeq with 2 x 150 bp paired-end reads. As for the original processing: Demultiplexing of reads and collapsing into UMI-guided consensus sequences were performed with migec v1.2.7. Using mixcr v2.1.11, UMI consensuses were aligned to TRA and TRB V and J templates and then assembled into clonotypes. Expanded or contracted clonotypes were those called significant by both edgeR and NoisET, with noise models trained on biological replicates. For edgeR calls, the thresholds were a false discovery rate-adjusted p below 0.01 and a log2 fold-change of 1. As an exploratory analysis of dynamics, PCA with hierarchical clustering was applied to max-normalized trajectories of the 1000 most abundant clonotypes. Separately sequenced CD4+ and CD8+ repertoires were used to assign a CD4 or CD8 phenotype to each responding clone. In TCRdb, the public reads were trimmed at Q25 with fastp and aligned with MiXCR, with productive beta chains retained. When rows share a CDR3 protein, they turn into one entry using the most common DNA and genes. These V and J calls rely on TCRdb rather than the paper's analysis. The sample table holds 300,000 to 400,000 distinct CDR3 sequences, of which roughly 15% were seen once. The top ten constitute about a fifth of the sample.

Reading the germline V gene (reference sequence) gives CDR1 SGHAT and CDR2 FQDESV. The CDR3 holds 16 amino acids from the cysteine to the phenylalanine. Of all the DNA, just the CDR3 is kept, 48 bases in frame from base 1. V and J are truncated by 4 bases and 5 bases respectively, leaving an intervening sequence of 18 bases. This clonotype was seen at least ten times. No cognate antigen has been identified for it. Base qualities were left out, and no much larger clone turns up one base away. Specimen: PBMCs or a T cell subset sorted from them (not recorded which). The source is a man in his late teens or twenties who had mild COVID-19 (a few samples of this study predate the infection). The sample titles of this study are shuffled in the database, so cell type and time point are left out; the donor was told from shared clones. The rearrangement combines TRBV11-1 with TRBJ2-1; the D gene is possibly TRBD1 or TRBD2, each agreeing over 6 bases. The nucleotide sequence is given as TGTGCCAGCAGCTGGAAATCTAGGGGGGCCCACAATGAGCAGTTCTTC. Translated, it reads CASSWKSRGAHNEQFF.